This is a list of T cell receptor beta chains from one sample in a study of naive and memory T cell subsets. Via MiXCR, TCRdb re-called the UMI-ligation and nested PCR reads, giving one row per CDR3 protein. Of approximately 100,000 distinct CDR3 sequences in the sample, roughly 15% are singletons; the top ten hold roughly 2.8%. The sequencing sample was made of naive CD8+ T cells from blood. All receptors derive from a human donor in good health. Both conserved end residues are part of each CDR3. Each record gives: clone size, J gene, V gene, CDR3 length, D gene, CDR3 protein, CDR3 DNA. D genes are given only for firm matches. Clone size, where shown, is once, few, many, or a class for clones that have expanded.

NA,TRBJ2-7,TRBV27,14,TRBD1,CASSRDREVYEQYF,TGTGCCAGCAGCAGGGACAGGGAGGTCTACGAGCAGTACTTC
many,TRBJ1-2,TRBV4-2,17,TRBD1,CASSQDHRVGTDYGYTF,TGTGCCAGCAGCCAAGATCATCGGGTAGGGACAGACTATGGCTACACCTTC
many,TRBJ2-3,TRBV7-6,17,TRBD2,CASSSEVAGGPTDTQYF,TGTGCCAGCAGCTCCGAGGTAGCGGGGGGGCCCACAGATACGCAGTATTTT
few,TRBJ2-1,TRBV6-5,15,TRBD2,CASSYGSGKDNEQFF,TGTGCCAGCAGTTACGGAAGCGGGAAAGACAATGAGCAGTTCTTC
few,TRBJ2-1,TRBV11-3,17,TRBD2,CASSLTSGRNSYNEQFF,TGTGCCAGCAGCTTAACTAGCGGGAGGAACTCCTACAATGAGCAGTTCTTC
NA,TRBJ1-3,TRBV7-9,16,NA,CASSFVRQDSGNTIYF,TGTGCCAGCAGCTTTGTTCGGCAGGACTCTGGAAACACCATATATTTT
few,TRBJ1-6,TRBV12-3/TRBV12-4,12,NA,CASSPPPGPLHF,TGTGCCAGCAGTCCCCCTCCAGGACCCCTCCACTTT
NA,TRBJ2-3,TRBV2,17,NA,CASSELVLGGGTDTQYF,TGTGCCAGCAGTGAATTAGTCCTTGGCGGAGGCACAGATACGCAGTATTTT
NA,TRBJ2-2,TRBV7-9,15,NA,CASSSDSRATGELFF,TGTGCCAGCAGCTCGGACTCGAGAGCCACCGGGGAGCTGTTTTTT
few,TRBJ1-1,TRBV7-9,12,NA,CASSLVTTEAFF,TGTGCCAGCAGCTTAGTAACCACTGAAGCTTTCTTT
few,TRBJ2-4,TRBV29-1,14,NA,CSALAQTGGYIQYF,TGCAGCGCCCTAGCCCAGACAGGCGGATACATTCAGTACTTC
many,TRBJ2-3,TRBV12-3/TRBV12-4,13,NA,CASSWSGLDTQYF,TGTGCCAGCAGTTGGTCGGGACTAGATACGCAGTATTTT
NA,TRBJ2-7,TRBV25-1,14,TRBD1,CASSVGTGPYEQYF,TGTGCCAGCAGTGTCGGGACAGGGCCCTACGAGCAGTACTTC
few,TRBJ2-3,TRBV27,20,TRBD2,CASSPHFSSGGLGYTDTQYF,TGTGCCAGCAGTCCCCATTTCTCTAGCGGGGGGTTAGGGTACACAGATACGCAGTATTTT
NA,TRBJ2-7,TRBV11-2,15,NA,CASSLVQGGHLEQYF,TGTGCCAGCAGCTTAGTACAGGGTGGCCACCTCGAGCAGTACTTC
few,TRBJ2-3,TRBV15,16,TRBD2,CATSGTSGGQRGTQYF,TGTGCCACCAGTGGGACTAGCGGGGGCCAGCGGGGGACGCAGTATTTT
NA,TRBJ2-3,TRBV7-2,14,NA,CASSTPTGPVTQYF,TGTGCCAGCAGCACCCCAACAGGGCCAGTTACGCAGTATTTT
many,TRBJ2-2,TRBV19,13,NA,CASSMGNTGELFF,TGTGCCAGTAGTATGGGTAACACCGGGGAGCTGTTTTTT
NA,TRBJ2-1,TRBV20-1,16,NA,CSASVPTNAEYNEQFF,TGCAGTGCTAGTGTGCCTACCAACGCGGAGTACAATGAGCAGTTCTTC
few,TRBJ2-3,TRBV4-3,14,NA,CASSQQEGSDTQYF,TGCGCCAGCAGCCAACAGGAGGGGTCAGATACGCAGTATTTT
NA,TRBJ2-7,TRBV4-3,13,NA,CASSQTITYEQYF,TGCGCCAGCAGCCAAACCATAACCTACGAGCAGTACTTC
NA,TRBJ2-5,TRBV4-3,15,NA,CASSQYRAPQETQYF,TGCGCCAGCAGCCAATACCGGGCCCCCCAAGAGACCCAGTACTTC
NA,TRBJ1-1,TRBV6-5,13,TRBD1,CASSYGTDTEAFF,TGTGCCAGCAGTTACGGGACAGACACTGAAGCTTTCTTT
few,TRBJ2-7,TRBV15,15,NA,CATSRDWGSVYEQYF,TGTGCCACCAGCAGAGATTGGGGTTCTGTCTACGAGCAGTACTTC
NA,TRBJ2-1,TRBV12-5,15,NA,CASGLVPTARNEQFF,TGTGCTAGTGGTTTGGTACCCACAGCGAGGAATGAGCAGTTCTTC
many,TRBJ1-1,TRBV12-3/TRBV12-4,13,NA,CASSFSGNTEAFF,TGTGCCAGCAGTTTTTCGGGGAACACTGAAGCTTTCTTT
few,TRBJ2-1,TRBV19,14,TRBD2,CASSYAGGYNEQFF,TGTGCCAGTTCGTATGCGGGGGGGTACAATGAGCAGTTCTTC
few,TRBJ2-6,TRBV4-3,19,NA,CASSQDGLSWLSGANVLTF,TGCGCCAGCAGCCAAGATGGGCTCTCCTGGCTATCTGGGGCCAACGTCCTGACTTTC
NA,TRBJ2-1,TRBV11-2,14,NA,CASSFAGAHNEQFF,TGTGCCAGCAGCTTTGCGGGGGCGCACAATGAGCAGTTCTTC
many,TRBJ2-1,TRBV19,17,TRBD2,CASSARRSGRDNNEQFF,TGTGCCAGTAGTGCCCGTCGGAGCGGGAGGGATAACAATGAGCAGTTCTTC
NA,TRBJ1-6,TRBV20-1,12,NA,CSVKDGSSPLHF,TGCAGTGTTAAGGATGGAAGTTCACCCCTCCACTTT
NA,TRBJ2-6,TRBV6-2/TRBV6-3,16,NA,CASNQPERDGANVLTF,TGTGCCAGCAACCAACCGGAACGGGATGGGGCCAACGTCCTGACTTTC
NA,TRBJ1-4,TRBV20-1,15,TRBD1,CSADRRGQGDEKLFF,TGCAGTGCCGACAGGCGAGGACAGGGAGATGAAAAACTGTTTTTT
many,TRBJ1-1,TRBV14,16,TRBD1,CASSLTPTGRVTEAFF,TGTGCCAGCAGCCTTACACCGACAGGGAGGGTTACTGAAGCTTTCTTT
NA,TRBJ2-1,TRBV7-6,14,TRBD2,CASSFGGGNNEQFF,TGTGCCAGCAGCTTTGGGGGGGGGAACAATGAGCAGTTCTTC
few,TRBJ1-5,TRBV7-9,15,NA,CASSPTTGGNQPQHF,TGTGCCAGCAGCCCCACTACAGGAGGCAATCAGCCCCAGCATTTT
many,TRBJ2-1,TRBV27,15,TRBD1,CASSFRGQGVNEQFF,TGTGCCAGCAGTTTTCGGGGACAGGGTGTAAATGAGCAGTTCTTC
NA,TRBJ2-3,TRBV29-1,16,TRBD2,CSVTERGLPSTDTQYF,TGCAGCGTAACCGAGCGGGGACTCCCCTCCACAGATACGCAGTATTTT
few,TRBJ1-1,TRBV20-1,17,TRBD1,CSARSFSPDRVNTEAFF,TGCAGTGCTAGATCATTCTCCCCGGACAGGGTGAACACTGAAGCTTTCTTT
NA,TRBJ2-3,TRBV14,16,NA,CASSQDWRPRTDTQYF,TGTGCCAGCAGCCAAGATTGGCGGCCTCGCACAGATACGCAGTATTTT
NA,TRBJ2-1,TRBV5-5,16,TRBD1,CASSSRTGGLNNEQFF,TGTGCCAGCAGCTCTAGGACAGGGGGCCTTAACAATGAGCAGTTCTTC
NA,TRBJ2-5,TRBV6-2/TRBV6-3,10,NA,CASIGETQYF,TGTGCCAGCATTGGAGAGACCCAGTACTTC
NA,TRBJ2-3,TRBV29-1,20,TRBD1,CSVSSLSGTGVTRTGDTQYF,TGCAGCGTTTCGAGTCTTTCCGGGACAGGGGTGACTAGGACTGGAGATACGCAGTATTTT
NA,TRBJ2-5,TRBV5-4,13,TRBD1,CASSFGTGETQYF,TGTGCCAGCAGCTTTGGGACAGGGGAGACCCAGTACTTC
many,TRBJ1-5,TRBV6-2/TRBV6-3,14,NA,CASSPTGLHQPQHF,TGTGCCAGCAGTCCAACAGGGTTGCATCAGCCCCAGCATTTT
few,TRBJ2-7,TRBV19,14,TRBD2,CASSMASGRYEQYF,TGTGCCAGTAGTATGGCTAGCGGGAGGTACGAGCAGTACTTC
NA,TRBJ2-3,TRBV7-8,15,NA,CASSLAGISTDTQYF,TGTGCCAGCAGCTTAGCCGGGATAAGCACAGATACGCAGTATTTT
few,TRBJ1-1,TRBV15,15,NA,CATSRRGAPGDEAFF,TGTGCCACCAGTCGCAGGGGCGCCCCCGGGGATGAAGCTTTCTTT
few,TRBJ2-3,TRBV5-1,16,TRBD2,CASSLAGGGTTDTQYF,TGCGCCAGCAGCTTGGCCGGCGGGGGGACGACAGATACGCAGTATTTT
few,TRBJ2-3,TRBV15,16,NA,CATSSLATGSTDTQYF,TGTGCCACCAGCAGCCTCGCTACAGGGTCCACAGATACGCAGTATTTT
few,TRBJ2-2,TRBV7-9,15,NA,CASSLGLRDTGELFF,TGTGCCAGCAGCCTGGGACTTCGCGACACCGGGGAGCTGTTTTTT
NA,TRBJ1-2,TRBV7-6,14,NA,CASSLDGAVYGYTF,TGTGCCAGCAGCTTAGATGGGGCAGTATATGGCTACACCTTC
NA,TRBJ2-1,TRBV15,15,NA,CATSRPDRVYNEQFF,TGTGCCACCAGCAGACCTGATAGGGTTTACAATGAGCAGTTCTTC
NA,TRBJ1-5,TRBV7-8,13,NA,CASSRDIRQPQHF,TGTGCCAGCAGCCGGGACATCCGGCAGCCCCAGCATTTT
few,TRBJ2-1,TRBV4-3,17,NA,CASSQDARGGTYNEQFF,TGCGCCAGCAGCCAAGATGCCCGGGGTGGTACCTACAATGAGCAGTTCTTC
NA,TRBJ2-3,TRBV7-2,17,NA,CASSLYVAFSSTDTQYF,TGTGCCAGCAGCTTATACGTCGCGTTCTCTAGCACAGATACGCAGTATTTT
once,TRBJ1-1,TRBV10-3,12,NA,CAISEASTEAFF,TGTGCCATCAGTGAGGCAAGCACTGAAGCTTTCTTT
NA,TRBJ2-7,TRBV20-1,14,NA,CSARTEQLIAEQYF,TGCAGTGCTAGAACGGAACAACTTATTGCCGAGCAGTACTTC
NA,TRBJ1-5,TRBV15,16,TRBD1,CATSTDRGLSNQPQHF,TGTGCCACCAGCACGGACAGGGGCCTTAGCAATCAGCCCCAGCATTTT
NA,TRBJ1-5,TRBV11-2,15,TRBD1,CASSQAGTGDQPQHF,TGTGCCAGCAGCCAAGCCGGGACAGGGGATCAGCCCCAGCATTTT